Presented here are 32 T cell receptor beta chains from one specimen sequenced in a study of CD8 T cells in ankylosing spondylitis. TCRdb redid the calling of the 5' RACE reads with MiXCR, one entry per CDR3 protein. The sample has approximately 300,000 distinct CDR3 sequences, about 20% seen once. Source material: blood, either unsorted or a sorted T cell fraction (not recorded which). All receptors come from a male donor with ankylosing spondylitis or in good health (not recorded which).

The chain couples TRBV5-1 to TRBJ2-7; no reliable D call. Trimming took off 4 bases at V and 3 bases at J, with 14 bases between the two ends. The CDR3 runs 14 residues. CDR1 and CDR2 from the germline V gene are SGHRS and YFSETQ. DNA of the CDR3: TGCGCCAGCAGCCCAGACATCGGCAACTACGAGCAGTACGTC. Its protein is CASSPDIGNYEQYV.

This clonotype was observed at least ten times. As DNA, the CDR3 is TGTGCCAGCAGCCGGGGACAGGGATCTTCACCCCTCCACTTT. Its protein is CASSRGQGSSPLHF. The chain employs TRBV6-1 and TRBJ1-6; the match to TRBD1 covers 9 bases. CDR3 size: 14 residues. J lost 9 bases, V lost 6 bases, and 6 bases had no gene match. Germline CDR1 MNHNS, CDR2 SASEGT.

Concerning this clonotype itself: Germline is not matched at one junction end, which may reflect a read error. CDR3 amino acids: CASSQDLSGNIQHF. The CDR3 bases are TGTGCCAGCAGCCAAGATCTATCCGGAAACATTCAGCACTTC. The chain links TRBV4-2 to TRBJ2-4; D is ambiguous. Germline V lookup: CDR1 LGHNA, CDR2 YNFKEQ. The CDR3 loop spans 14 amino acids.

In this sample, this clonotype turned up a few times. V is TRBV6-1 and J is TRBJ2-7; D may be TRBD1 or TRBD2 (5 bases each). CDR3 length equals 15 residues. Germline V lookup: CDR1 MNHNS, CDR2 SASEGT. V lost 2 bases and J lost 6, with 17 bases in between. In DNA form, the CDR3 reads TGTGCCAGCAGTGAACCCGTCGGGGCCTGGGGCGAGCAGTACGTC. Amino acid sequence: CASSEPVGAWGEQYV.

The table lists this clonotype with a few counts. CDR3 nucleotides: TGCGCCAGCAGCTTCGGACCACAGGGGGCAGTTTGCTACGAGCAGTACGTC. It codes for CASSFGPQGAVCYEQYV. The genes are TRBV5-1 and TRBJ2-7; TRBD1 agrees at 9 bases. Losses at the gene ends were 2 bases for V and 3 bases for J; bases not matched to a gene: 12. The CDR3 length is 17 residues. Germline CDR1 SGHRS, CDR2 YFSETQ.

The J gene is TRBJ1-1, the V gene TRBV18; no clear D. The CDR3 is made up of 15 amino acids. Trimming took off 3 bases at V and 6 bases at J, with 17 bases between the two ends. Germline loops: CDR1 KGHSH, CDR2 LQKENI. This chain's CDR3 is CASSPQRSDRAEAFF. CDR3 DNA sequence: TGTGCCAGCTCACCCCAGAGGTCCGATCGGGCTGAAGCTTTCTTT.

This clonotype was counted a few times. This chain joins TRBV2 and TRBJ2-1; 8 bases are shared with TRBD2. This CDR3 comprises 14 residues. J was trimmed by 8 bases and V by 8 bases; bases with no gene match: 11. The germline V gene has CDR1 SNHLY and CDR2 FYNNEI. In DNA form, the CDR3 reads TGTGCCAGCTCCCGTTCGGGGGGGGCCGATGAGCAGTTCTTC. Protein sequence: CASSRSGGADEQFF.

This clonotype appeared a few times. J is TRBJ2-1 and V is TRBV9; 13 positions match TRBD2. This CDR3 spans 18 amino acids. Germline V gives CDR1 SGDLS, CDR2 YYNGEE. J gave up 6 bases and V 2 bases, and 11 bases lay outside the gene matches. The chain's CDR3 is CASSVRGPGLAGFNEQFF. As DNA, the CDR3 is TGTGCCAGCAGCGTTAGGGGACCGGGACTAGCGGGGTTCAATGAGCAGTTCTTC.

The V call is TRBV12-3 or TRBV12-4, the J call TRBJ2-3; 8 bases fit TRBD1. The J segment lost 2 bases and the V segment lost 6 bases, leaving 13 bases of the junction unmatched. The CDR3 has 17 amino acids. This chain's CDR3 is CASSRRTRGRTTDTQYF. For the CDR3, the DNA is TGTGCCAGCAGCCGACGGACCAGGGGGCGTACCACAGATACGCAGTATTTT.

This chain joins TRBV19 and TRBJ2-4, with a possible D match to TRBD1 (6 bases). The CDR3 contains 15 residues. Trimming cost V 6 bases and J 1 base, with 13 bases left between them. Germline CDR1 LNHDA, CDR2 SQIVND (reference sequence). CDR3 sequence reads: CASRPGDGAKNIQYF. DNA of the CDR3: TGTGCCAGTAGGCCAGGGGACGGGGCCAAAAACATTCAGTACTTC.

V and J are TRBV12-3 or TRBV12-4 and TRBJ1-4, with D possibly TRBD1 on 5 matching bases. V lost 4 bases, J lost 6 bases, and 15 bases lay in between. The CDR3 runs 15 residues. CDR3 in amino acids: CASSWGTLHYEKLFF. As DNA, the CDR3 is TGTGCCAGCAGTTGGGGGACGTTGCATTATGAAAAACTGTTTTTT.

The chain joins TRBV20-1 to TRBJ2-5, with D possibly matching TRBD1 (6 bases). CDR1 is DFQATT and CDR2 is SNEGSKA in the germline V gene (reference sequence). This CDR3 has 15 residues. Trimming pared 2 bases from V and 0 bases from J, leaving 13 bases between. The CDR3: CSARPPTGNQETQYF. Written as DNA, the CDR3 is TGCAGTGCTAGACCACCGACAGGAAACCAAGAGACCCAGTACTTC.

The chain uses TRBV10-3 and TRBJ1-3; no reliable D call. Germline lookup yields CDR1 ENHRY and CDR2 SYGVKD. The CDR3 has 15 residues. The V gene lost 2 bases and the J gene lost 0 bases, with 8 bases spanning the gap. The CDR3 loop reads CAISEDTHSGNTIYF. The DNA for the CDR3 is TGTGCCATCAGTGAGGACACACACTCTGGAAACACCATATATTTT.

The CDR3 DNA reads as TGTGCCAGCAGTTTCCAGGGAGGGAACACCGGGGAGCTGTTTTTT. Encoded protein: CASSFQGGNTGELFF. V gene TRBV28 combines with J gene TRBJ2-2; perhaps TRBD2 as D (6 bases). Trimming stripped 3 bases from V and 1 base from J, with 9 bases between. Germline CDR1 is MDHEN and CDR2 is SYDVKM. The CDR3 sequence is 15 residues long.

This clonotype was counted only a few times. The chain is built from TRBV28 and TRBJ1-1, with D possibly being TRBD1 (6 bases). CDR1 and CDR2 from the germline V gene are MDHEN and SYDVKM. The CDR3 extends over 16 amino acids. V lost 7 bases and J lost 4, with 22 bases in between. For the CDR3, the DNA is TGTGCCAGCATCCCCCAGGTCGGGGGCGGCCCCACTGAAGCTTTCTTT. This sequence encodes CASIPQVGGGPTEAFF.

The chain links TRBV5-6 to TRBJ2-1; TRBD2 aligns across 10 bases. CDR1 is SGHDT, CDR2 YYEEEE, per germline. J was trimmed by 7 bases and V by 3 bases; bases with no gene match: 7. The CDR3 runs to 15 residues. The CDR3 coding sequence is TGTGCCAGCAGCTCTCCTGGGACTAGCGCGAATGAGCAGTTCTTC. Protein: CASSSPGTSANEQFF.

This chain links TRBV28 with TRBJ2-7; D remains unclear. The V end lost 4 bases, the J end lost 3 bases, and 4 bases lay between the germline ends. CDR3 size: 11 residues. Germline-derived CDR1 and CDR2 are MDHEN and SYDVKM. CDR3 coding DNA: TGTGCCAGCAGTTCCGACTACGAGCAGTACGTC. Its protein is CASSSDYEQYV.

In this sample, this clonotype turned up a few times. V and J are TRBV20-1 and TRBJ2-1, with TRBD2 matching over 7 bases. Germline loops: CDR1 DFQATT, CDR2 SNEGSKA (reference sequence). Trimming cost V 3 bases and J 1 base; bases outside gene matches: 6. The CDR3 is 15 residues long. CDR3 sequence: CSARGEGGSYNEQFF. CDR3 bases: TGCAGTGCTAGGGGGGAGGGAGGATCCTACAATGAGCAGTTCTTC.

This chain connects TRBV12-3 or TRBV12-4 to TRBJ2-5; D gene unclear. This CDR3 contains 14 residues. The V gene lost 2 bases and the J gene lost 2 bases, with 9 bases spanning the gap. The CDR3 region is CASSLIAGQETQYF. The CDR3 DNA reads TGTGCCAGCAGTTTAATCGCTGGTCAAGAGACCCAGTACTTC.

The sample holds many counts of this clonotype. The V gene is TRBV7-3, the J gene TRBJ2-3, with 8 nucleotides matching TRBD1. V trimming: 5 bases; J trimming: 6 bases; junction bases outside the gene matches: 13. Germline assignment: CDR1 SGHTA and CDR2 FQGTGA. CDR3 length: 16 residues. The CDR3 nucleotides are TGTGCCAGCAGCCCCCGAGGAGGACAGGGTTGGGATACGCAGTATTTT. Translated: CASSPRGGQGWDTQYF.

This clonotype appeared a few times. V gene TRBV7-6 combines with J gene TRBJ2-5, with 8 nucleotides matching TRBD2. J was trimmed by 0 bases and V by 1 base; bases with no gene match: 4. CDR1 SGHVS and CDR2 FNYEAQ come from the germline V gene. The CDR3 sequence is 16 residues long. The CDR3 here is CASSLGVAGHQETQYF. The CDR3 DNA reads as TGTGCCAGCAGCTTAGGTGTAGCGGGGCACCAAGAGACCCAGTACTTC.

In regard to this clonotype: A read error may be the cause here, since a much bigger clone is one base away. This chain joins TRBV10-2 and TRBJ1-1; D unresolved. The CDR3 totals 12 residues. CDR1 is WSHSY, CDR2 SAAADI, per germline. The DNA for the CDR3 is TGCGCCACCCTTGGGCCCAACACTGCAGCTTTCTTT. The encoded protein is CATLGPNTAAFF.

The CDR3 DNA follows: TGTGCCAGCACCCGAGGGGCAGGGGTTAATCAGCCCCAGCATTTT. Protein product: CASTRGAGVNQPQHF. This chain uses TRBV12-3 or TRBV12-4 with TRBJ1-5, with D possibly being TRBD1 (6 bases). The length of the CDR3 is 15 residues. The V end lost 7 bases, the J end lost 4 bases, and 17 bases lay between the germline ends.

The rearrangement links TRBV18 to TRBJ2-3; the match to TRBD2 covers 8 bases. Trimming removed 3 bases from V and 5 bases from J; junction bases left unmatched: 13. In germline, CDR1 is KGHSH, CDR2 LQKENI. The CDR3 has 17 residues. CDR3 region: CASSPLSAGGVVDTQYF. CDR3 DNA sequence: TGTGCCAGCTCACCTTTATCGGCGGGAGGTGTTGTAGATACGCAGTATTTT. Full variable domain (missing parts from reference TRBV18 and TRBJ2-3): NAGVMQNPRHLVRRRGQEARLRCSPMKGHSHVYWYRQLPEEGLKFMVYLQKENIIDESGMPKERFSAEFPKEGPSILRIQQVVRGDSAAYFCASSPLSAGGVVDTQYFGPGTRLTVL.

The CDR3 DNA is TGCGCCAGCAGCCTGGATACTATGGAGACCCAGTACTTC. Protein sequence: CASSLDTMETQYF. The chain carries TRBV5-1 and TRBJ2-5; no clear D gene. The CDR3 spans 13 residues. The germline gives CDR1 SGHRS, CDR2 YFSETQ. The ends were cut back, 4 bases at V and 5 bases at J, with 12 bases in the middle.

This chain joins TRBV4-2 and TRBJ2-1, with D possibly matching TRBD1 (5 bases). The CDR3 totals 18 residues. V was clipped by 0 bases and J by 9 bases, with 24 bases between them. Germline loops: CDR1 LGHNA, CDR2 YNFKEQ. The CDR3 reads CASSQETQGSRLSGEQFF. CDR3 DNA sequence: TGTGCCAGCAGCCAAGAGACCCAGGGCTCCCGTCTGAGTGGTGAGCAGTTCTTC.

This chain connects TRBV11-2 to TRBJ2-1; no reliable D call. In germline, CDR1 is SGHAT, CDR2 FQNNGV. The CDR3 runs to 12 residues. Trimming took off 5 bases at V and 4 bases at J, with 6 bases between the two ends. The CDR3 sequence: CASSTRYNEQFF. CDR3 sequence (DNA): TGTGCCAGCAGCACCCGTTACAATGAGCAGTTCTTC.

This chain uses TRBV5-4 with TRBJ2-5; D assignment may be TRBD1 or TRBD2 (5 bases each). CDR1 is SGHNT and CDR2 is YYREEE in the germline V gene (reference sequence). The CDR3 runs 14 residues. The V and J ends lost 0 bases and 3 bases respectively, with 9 bases between them. The CDR3 bases are TGTGCCAGCAGCTTGGAACTAGGGGAAGAGACCCAGTACTTC. Its translation is CASSLELGEETQYF.

The rearrangement joins TRBV23-1 to TRBJ2-5, with unresolved D. TRBV23-1 is classed as an ORF, of uncertain function. V was trimmed by 9 bases and J by 5 bases, leaving 10 bases between them. This CDR3 is 11 amino acids long. CDR3 amino acids: CARLKVETQYF. As DNA, the CDR3 is TGCGCCAGACTGAAGGTGGAGACCCAGTACTTC.

This chain joins TRBV30 and TRBJ2-2; the match to TRBD1 covers 9 bases. With V trimmed by 0 bases and J by 3 bases, 2 bases remained unmatched. The V gene's germline CDR1 is GTSNPN and CDR2 SVGIG (reference sequence). The CDR3 extends over 15 amino acids. In DNA form, the CDR3 reads TGTGCCTGGAGTGTTGGGGACAGGGACACCGGGGAGCTGTTTTTT. As protein: CAWSVGDRDTGELFF. The full variable domain, completed using reference TRBV30 and TRBJ2-2, is SQTIHQWPATLVQPVGSPLSLECTVEGTSNPNLYWYRQAAGRGLQLLFYSVGIGQISSEVPQNLSASRPQDRQFILSSKKLLLSDSGFYLCAWSVGDRDTGELFFGEGSRLTVL.

This sequence joins TRBV20-1 and TRBJ1-1; tentatively, D is TRBD1 (5 bases). The CDR3 consists of 16 residues. The V gene lost 6 bases and the J gene lost 0 bases, with 20 bases spanning the gap. The germline V gene encodes CDR1 DFQATT and CDR2 SNEGSKA (reference sequence). CDR3 amino acids: CSAGGGVNRMNTEAFF. The CDR3 nucleotides read TGCAGTGCCGGGGGGGGAGTGAACCGGATGAACACTGAAGCTTTCTTT.

This clonotype was picked up a small number of times. The chain uses TRBV12-3 or TRBV12-4 and TRBJ1-5; TRBD1 agrees at 7 bases. V lost 7 bases, J lost 6 bases, and 12 bases stayed unmatched. This CDR3 has 15 amino acids. The CDR3 sequence is CASNPTTGLGQPQHF. In DNA form, the CDR3 reads TGTGCCAGCAATCCAACGACAGGGCTGGGTCAGCCCCAGCATTTT.